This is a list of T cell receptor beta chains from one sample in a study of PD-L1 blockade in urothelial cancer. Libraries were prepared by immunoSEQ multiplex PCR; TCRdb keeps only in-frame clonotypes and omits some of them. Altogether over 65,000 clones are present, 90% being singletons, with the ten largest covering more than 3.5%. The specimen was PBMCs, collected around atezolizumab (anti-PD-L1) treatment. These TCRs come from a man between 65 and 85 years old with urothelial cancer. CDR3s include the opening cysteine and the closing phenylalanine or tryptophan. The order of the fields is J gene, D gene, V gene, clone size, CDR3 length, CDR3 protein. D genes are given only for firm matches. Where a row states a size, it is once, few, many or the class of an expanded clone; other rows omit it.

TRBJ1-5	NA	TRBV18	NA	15	CASSPYELSNQPQHF
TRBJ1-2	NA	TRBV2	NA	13	CASSAAGNYGYTF
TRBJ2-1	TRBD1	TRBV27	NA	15	CASNPRQGSYNEQFF
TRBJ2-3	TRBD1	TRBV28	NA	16	CASSLWSGTGQDTQYF
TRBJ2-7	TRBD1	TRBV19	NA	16	CASSNLGQGASYEQYF
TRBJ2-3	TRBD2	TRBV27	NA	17	CASSPRRGLVSTDTQYF
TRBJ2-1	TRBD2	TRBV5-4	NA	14	CACEIAGGRDEQFF
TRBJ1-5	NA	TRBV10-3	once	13	CASRVTNNQPQHF
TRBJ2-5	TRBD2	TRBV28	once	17	CASSLNSRGALGETQYF
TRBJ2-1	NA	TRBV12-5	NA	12	CASGPARSEQFF
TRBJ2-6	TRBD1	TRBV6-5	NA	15	CASSYSPGQGSVLTF
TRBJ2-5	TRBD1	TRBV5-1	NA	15	CASSLNGQGAETQYF
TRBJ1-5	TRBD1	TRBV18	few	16	CASSPVDRDSNQPQHF
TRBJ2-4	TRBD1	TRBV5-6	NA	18	CASSLVGGQGAAKNIQYF
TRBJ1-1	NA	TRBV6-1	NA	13	CASSPGGWVEAFF
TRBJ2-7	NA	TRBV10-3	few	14	CAISESVPGGEQYF
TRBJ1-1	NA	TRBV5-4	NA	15	CASSFSQGQGTEAFF
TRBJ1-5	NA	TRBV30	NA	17	CAWSVKQVIYSNQPQHF
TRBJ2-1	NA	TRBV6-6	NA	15	CASKNGGNTYNEQFF
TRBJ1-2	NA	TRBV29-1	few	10	CSCSGGGYTF
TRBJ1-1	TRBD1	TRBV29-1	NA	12	CSGTGGRGEAFF
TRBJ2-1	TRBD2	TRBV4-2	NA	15	CASSQGLVTHNEQFF
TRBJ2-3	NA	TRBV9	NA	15	CASSYRGGSTDTQYF
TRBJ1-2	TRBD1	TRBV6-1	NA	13	CASSDRDRNGYTF
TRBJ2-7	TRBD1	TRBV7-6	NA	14	CASSLGEGAHEQYF
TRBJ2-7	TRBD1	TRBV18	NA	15	CASSPLGQGNNEQYF
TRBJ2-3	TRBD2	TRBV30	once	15	CAWIRGPSGRGTQYF
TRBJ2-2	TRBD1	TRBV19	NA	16	CASSGPGQLNTGELFF
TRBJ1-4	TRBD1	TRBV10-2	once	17	CASSAGQGLITNEKLFF
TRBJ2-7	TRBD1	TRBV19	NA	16	CASSDLGTGDSYEQYF
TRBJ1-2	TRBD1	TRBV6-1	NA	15	CASSSRPITGEGYTF
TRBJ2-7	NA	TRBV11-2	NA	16	CASSFVPGLLTYEQYF
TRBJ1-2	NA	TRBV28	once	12	CASSLRSYGYTF
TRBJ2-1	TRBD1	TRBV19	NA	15	CASSRGTGANNEQFF
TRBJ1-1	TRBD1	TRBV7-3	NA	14	CASSWTGRDTEAFF
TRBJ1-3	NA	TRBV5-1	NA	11	CASSERNTIYF
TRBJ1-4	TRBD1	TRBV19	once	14	CASSIQGASEKLFF
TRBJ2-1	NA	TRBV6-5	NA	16	CASSYSTGVSMNEQFF
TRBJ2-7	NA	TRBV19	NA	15	CASSPRGSARYEQYF
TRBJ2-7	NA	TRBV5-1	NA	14	CASSWGLNSYEQYF
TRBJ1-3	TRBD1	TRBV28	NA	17	CASSLAGTGAEGNTIYF
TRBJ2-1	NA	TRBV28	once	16	CASSCRGCPSYNEQFF
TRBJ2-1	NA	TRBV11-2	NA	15	CASRGPALLYGEQFF
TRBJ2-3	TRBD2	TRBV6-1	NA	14	CASPGLAGGGTQYF
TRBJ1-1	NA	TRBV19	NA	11	CASSQGREAFF
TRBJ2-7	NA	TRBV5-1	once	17	CASHKAYRRPGSYEQYF
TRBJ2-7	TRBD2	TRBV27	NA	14	CASSLGLGSYEQYF
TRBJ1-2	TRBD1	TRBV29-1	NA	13	CSVEGTGGDGYTF
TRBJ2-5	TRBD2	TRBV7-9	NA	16	CASSSLSGRARETQYF
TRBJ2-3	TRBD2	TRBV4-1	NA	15	CASSLAGGPGDTQYF
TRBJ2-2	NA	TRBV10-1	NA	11	CASRGTGELFF
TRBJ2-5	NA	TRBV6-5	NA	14	CASSSGSRVQTQYF
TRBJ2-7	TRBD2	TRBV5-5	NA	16	CASSLALAGGLYEQYF
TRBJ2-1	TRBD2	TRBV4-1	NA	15	CASSQAGREGNEQFF
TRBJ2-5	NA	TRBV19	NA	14	CASSPGSPFETQYF
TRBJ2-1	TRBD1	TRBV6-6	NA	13	CASTEEPGTGPFF
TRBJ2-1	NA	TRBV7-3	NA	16	CASSLSLASSYNEQFF
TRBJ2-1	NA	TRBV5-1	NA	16	CASSLGGRNSYNEQFF
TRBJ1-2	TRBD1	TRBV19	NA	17	CASSTPRQGSPTYGYTF
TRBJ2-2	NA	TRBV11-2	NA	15	CASSLGSRSTGELFF